This T cell receptor (beta chain) was sequenced for a study of blood T cell repertoires in COVID-19. Profiling relied on immunoSEQ multiplex PCR, and the TCRdb table lists in-frame clones only, not all of them. The table shows 140,000 to 150,000 clones, with approximately 80% occurring only once. This CDR3 has 15 amino acids. Germline assignment: CDR1 MNHNS and CDR2 SASEGT. The V segment lost 3 bases and the J segment 3 bases; nucleotides outside the gene matches: 6. Material: peripheral blood. This chain uses TRBV6-1 with TRBJ2-3; 7 bases align to TRBD2. The receptor comes from a man between 60 and 70 years old with active or convalescent COVID-19. CDR3 nucleotide sequence: TGTGCCAGCAGTGAGGTTAGCGGGCATACAGATACGCAGTATTTT. It specifies CASSEVSGHTDTQYF.